Below, 25 T cell receptor beta chains from the same sample are listed, as sequenced in a study of neurological immune-mediated disorders. TCRdb called the 5' RACE reads again in MiXCR, with one record for every CDR3 protein. The table has about 65,000 distinct CDR3 sequences, roughly 3.7% seen once. The sequenced sample was PBMCs. Receptors were obtained from a man over 45 with multiple sclerosis.

This clonotype was seen many times. The chain joins TRBV29-1 to TRBJ2-2, with a weak D call TRBD2 (5 bases). The length of the CDR3 is 12 residues. Trimming removed 1 base at V and 5 bases at J, with 5 bases between. Per the germline V gene, CDR1 is SQVTM and CDR2 is ANQGSEA. CDR3 sequence: CSVEAGTGELFF. In DNA form, the CDR3 reads TGCAGCGTTGAAGCGGGGACCGGGGAGCTGTTTTTT.

At least ten counts were recorded for this clonotype. J is TRBJ2-7 and V is TRBV7-9; D is perhaps TRBD1 or TRBD2 (6 bases each). Germline V gives CDR1 SEHNR, CDR2 FQNEAQ (reference sequence). The CDR3 sequence is 14 residues long. The V end lost 5 bases, the J end lost 5 bases, and 16 bases lay between the germline ends. This chain's CDR3 is CASSLNSRGDEQYF. Here the CDR3 DNA reads TGTGCCAGCAGCCTTAATTCTAGGGGGGACGAGCAGTACTTC. The full variable domain, with the rest looked up from reference TRBV7-9 and TRBJ2-7, is DTGVSQNPRHKITKRGQNVTFRCDPISEHNRLYWYRQTLGQGPEFLTYFQNEAQLEKSRLLSDRFSAERPKGSFSTLEIQRTEQGDSAMYLCASSLNSRGDEQYFGPGTRLTVT.

This clonotype has ten or more counts. The gene calls are TRBV5-1 and TRBJ2-5; a possible D gene is TRBD2 (6 bases). The CDR3 length is 15 residues. Per the germline V gene, CDR1 is SGHRS and CDR2 is YFSETQ. V shed 0 bases and J shed 4 bases, with 13 bases lying between them. Written as DNA, the CDR3 is TGCGCCAGCAGCTTGGCCGGTAGCGGCGGAGAGACCCAGTACTTC. Its translation is CASSLAGSGGETQYF.

This clonotype was recorded a few times. The CDR3 sequence is CSVENSGTYQETQYF. CDR3 bases: TGCAGCGTTGAAAACTCTGGGACTTACCAAGAGACCCAGTACTTC. V is TRBV29-1 and J is TRBJ2-5; TRBD2 might be the D (6 bases). Germline loops: CDR1 SQVTM, CDR2 ANQGSEA. With 2 bases removed from V and 0 bases from J, the gap between germline ends came to 13 bases. The CDR3 runs to 15 residues.

This clonotype was counted many times. The V gene is TRBV28, the J gene TRBJ2-2, with TRBD2 matching over 9 bases. J lost 0 bases, V lost 3 bases, and 17 bases had no gene match. The CDR3 totals 21 residues. CDR1 is MDHEN, CDR2 SYDVKM, per germline. The CDR3 reads CASSFTPGGSGGLSNTGELFF. The CDR3 coding sequence is TGTGCCAGCAGTTTCACCCCCGGGGGTAGCGGGGGCCTCTCGAACACCGGGGAGCTGTTTTTT.

This clonotype was observed many times. The chain employs TRBV6-2 or TRBV6-3 and TRBJ2-5; D gene uncertain. Germline V gene lookup returns CDR1 MNHEY and CDR2 SVGEGT. The V end was cut by 0 bases, the J end by 5 bases, with 16 bases between. The CDR3 spans 16 residues. The CDR3 DNA is TGTGCCAGCAGTTACTCGGGCTACCGAGCTTCGGAGACCCAGTACTTC. Residues: CASSYSGYRASETQYF.

This clonotype was counted many times. V is TRBV7-9 and J is TRBJ2-3, with a tentative D call TRBD1 (6 bases). V was clipped by 4 bases and J by 2 bases, with 16 bases between them. The CDR3 runs 16 residues. Germline CDR1 reads SEHNR; CDR2 reads FQNEAQ (reference sequence). The CDR3 bases are TGTGCCAGCAGCTCCCCCTTCAGGGGTATCACAGATACGCAGTATTTT. It yields the protein CASSSPFRGITDTQYF.

This clonotype was observed many times. CDR3 loop: CASSFAGGSTGELFF. DNA of the CDR3: TGTGCCAGCAGTTTTGCAGGGGGGAGTACCGGGGAGCTGTTTTTT. This chain uses TRBV12-3 or TRBV12-4 with TRBJ2-2, with D perhaps matching TRBD1 (7 bases). There are 15 residues in the CDR3. V shed 3 bases and J shed 5 bases, with 13 bases lying between them.

This clonotype was counted at least ten times. V usage is TRBV7-9 and J usage is TRBJ2-7; D not certain. Trimming took off 10 bases at V and 1 base at J, with 14 bases between the two ends. This CDR3 has 13 amino acids. Germline lookup yields CDR1 SEHNR and CDR2 FQNEAQ (reference sequence). The CDR3 region has the DNA TGTGCCATTCCTCCCATTCTTTCCTACGAGCAGTACTTC. It codes for CAIPPILSYEQYF.

Ten or more counts support this clonotype. The chain combines TRBV20-1 with TRBJ1-1, with D unclear. CDR1 is DFQATT, CDR2 SNEGSKA, per germline (reference sequence). CDR3 length: 14 amino acids. Trimming stripped 7 bases from V and 2 bases from J, with 17 bases between. The CDR3, as DNA: TGCAGTGTCGTTCACCCGAGGGTTAACACTGAAGCTTTCTTT. This translates into CSVVHPRVNTEAFF.

This clonotype was counted many times. The gene calls are TRBV3-1 and TRBJ2-2; 7 bases map to TRBD2. The germline V gene encodes CDR1 LGHDT and CDR2 YNNKEL (reference sequence). V gave up 7 bases and J gave up 4 bases; unmatched junction bases: 6. This CDR3 has 14 residues. The CDR3 loop reads CASMKREGTGELFF. The DNA for the CDR3 is TGTGCCAGCATGAAAAGGGAGGGCACCGGGGAGCTGTTTTTT.

This clonotype has a count of ten or more. The gene calls are TRBV10-3 and TRBJ2-7; 10 nucleotides agree with TRBD1. The CDR3 extends over 16 amino acids. Germline V gene lookup returns CDR1 ENHRY and CDR2 SYGVKD. J gave up 4 bases and V 6 bases, and 12 bases lay outside the gene matches. The CDR3 loop reads CAISPRRQGAGYEQYV. The CDR3 DNA reads TGTGCCATCAGCCCAAGAAGACAGGGGGCGGGATACGAGCAGTACGTC.

About this clonotype itself: One base away lies a much larger clone, so this may be a sequencing read error. This chain joins TRBV20-1 and TRBJ2-4, with a tentative D call TRBD1 (6 bases). With 3 bases removed from V and 10 bases from J, the gap between germline ends came to 22 bases. This CDR3 comprises 15 residues. Germline V lookup: CDR1 DFQATT, CDR2 SNEGSKA (reference sequence). This CDR3 reads CSASKGVASGKIQYF. For the CDR3, the DNA is TGCAGTGCTAGTAAGGGGGTAGCTTCTGGAAAAATTCAGTACTTC.

This clonotype was picked up many times. The rearrangement joins TRBV10-3 to TRBJ2-7; 9 nucleotides align to TRBD1. CDR3 length: 14 amino acids. Germline V lookup: CDR1 ENHRY, CDR2 SYGVKD. J lost 3 bases, V lost 4 bases, and 4 bases had no gene match. The CDR3 loop reads CAISGGQGNYEQYV. CDR3 nucleotide sequence: TGTGCCATCAGTGGGGGACAGGGAAACTACGAGCAGTACGTC.

This clonotype was picked up many times. The chain joins TRBV24-1 to TRBJ2-5; D gene unclear. Trimming left V 8 bases short and J 2 bases short, with 11 bases between. Looked up from germline, CDR1 is KGHDR and CDR2 is SFDVKD. This CDR3 has 13 residues. The CDR3 sequence: CATTQTGQETQYF. CDR3 in DNA: TGTGCCACCACACAGACCGGTCAAGAGACCCAGTACTTC.

This clonotype has ten or more counts. The rearrangement uses TRBV5-1 and TRBJ2-5; the match to TRBD1 covers 9 bases. V lost 4 bases to trimming and J lost 4 bases; unmatched junction nucleotides: 11. The germline V gene encodes CDR1 SGHRS and CDR2 YFSETQ. The CDR3 is made up of 16 amino acids. Written as DNA, the CDR3 is TGCGCCAGCAGCACCGGACAGGGGAGCGGGCTAGAGACCCAGTACTTC. This sequence encodes CASSTGQGSGLETQYF.

This clonotype was recorded many times. The V and J genes are TRBV6-5 and TRBJ2-3; D tentatively fits TRBD1 or TRBD2 (6 bases each). The V gene lost 2 bases and the J gene lost 2 bases, with 14 bases spanning the gap. Germline V gene lookup returns CDR1 MNHEY and CDR2 SVGAGI. The CDR3 totals 16 residues. The CDR3 here is CASSYNRGVYTDTQYF. The CDR3, as DNA: TGTGCCAGCAGTTACAATAGGGGGGTCTACACAGATACGCAGTATTTT.

This clonotype has a count of ten or more. The V call is TRBV20-1, the J call TRBJ1-4; 9 positions agree with TRBD1. The V segment lost 5 bases and the J segment 4 bases; nucleotides outside the gene matches: 14. This CDR3 contains 17 residues. The germline CDR1 and CDR2 sequences are DFQATT and SNEGSKA (reference sequence). The CDR3 protein is CSAPDGTGRRVNEKLFF. As DNA, the CDR3 is TGCAGTGCTCCTGACGGGACAGGGAGGAGGGTTAATGAAAAACTGTTTTTT.

This chain joins TRBV20-1 and TRBJ1-2; unclear D gene. V was shortened by 3 bases and J by 3 bases, with 11 bases between the two germline ends. Germline V CDR1 and CDR2: DFQATT, SNEGSKA (reference sequence). The CDR3 is 13 amino acids. CDR3 loop: CSASVVVDYGYTF. The CDR3 DNA follows: TGCAGTGCTAGTGTGGTTGTTGACTATGGCTACACCTTC.

Many counts were recorded for this clonotype. The CDR3 loop reads CASSLEIRGGAKETQYF. The CDR3 nucleotides read TGTGCCAGCAGTTTAGAGATCCGCGGGGGGGCAAAAGAGACCCAGTACTTC. This chain joins TRBV12-3 or TRBV12-4 and TRBJ2-5, with TRBD2 identical over 9 bases. Trimming removed 1 base from V and 3 bases from J; junction bases left unmatched: 9. This CDR3 has 17 amino acids.

CDR3 region: CASSYDQRNTGELFF. CDR3 in DNA: TGTGCCAGCAGTTACGACCAACGGAACACCGGGGAGCTGTTTTTT. The V and J genes are TRBV6-5 and TRBJ2-2; no firm D call. V shed 2 bases and J shed 1 base, with 8 bases lying between them. CDR1 and CDR2 (germline): MNHEY, SVGAGI. This CDR3 spans 15 amino acids.

This clonotype was counted at least ten times. This rearrangement joins TRBV4-2 to TRBJ2-7; no clear D gene. In germline, CDR1 is LGHNA, CDR2 YNFKEQ. This CDR3 comprises 13 residues. V gave up 0 bases and J gave up 6 bases, with 9 bases separating them. The chain's CDR3 is CASSQDGVAEQYV. The CDR3 DNA follows: TGTGCCAGCAGCCAAGATGGCGTCGCCGAGCAGTACGTC.

This clonotype showed up many times. V gene TRBV29-1 combines with J gene TRBJ2-1; D is unresolved. Trimming pared 0 bases from V and 4 bases from J, leaving 19 bases between. The CDR3 runs 17 residues. Germline-derived CDR1 and CDR2 are SQVTM and ANQGSEA. As DNA, the CDR3 is TGCAGCGTTGAAGATCCTCAAGACATGGTAAAATACAATGAGCAGTTCTTC. This sequence encodes CSVEDPQDMVKYNEQFF.

This clonotype was picked up many times. DNA for the CDR3: TGTGCCAGCAGTTTATCGCGGGGGACGTCTGGCTACACCTTC. It translates to CASSLSRGTSGYTF. The chain recombines TRBV27 with TRBJ1-2; D possibly corresponds to TRBD1 (5 bases). This CDR3 is built from 14 residues. Germline V CDR1 and CDR2: MNHEY, SMNVEV (reference sequence). V was cut by 0 bases and J by 7 bases, with 12 bases left in between.

At least ten counts were recorded for this clonotype. The CDR3 DNA reads as TGTGCCAGCAGTGTAGCCCATGGAAACACCATATATTTT. As protein: CASSVAHGNTIYF. The genes are TRBV2 and TRBJ1-3, with D unresolved. Germline-derived CDR1 and CDR2 are SNHLY and FYNNEI. Trimming cost V 4 bases and J 3 bases, with 7 bases left between them. The CDR3 loop spans 13 amino acids. The complete variable domain, with remaining parts taken from reference TRBV2 and TRBJ1-3, reads EPEVTQTPSHQVTQMGQEVILRCVPISNHLYFYWYRQILGQKVEFLVSFYNNEISEKSEIFDDQFSVERPDGSNFTLKIRSTKLEDSAMYFCASSVAHGNTIYFGEGSWLTVV.